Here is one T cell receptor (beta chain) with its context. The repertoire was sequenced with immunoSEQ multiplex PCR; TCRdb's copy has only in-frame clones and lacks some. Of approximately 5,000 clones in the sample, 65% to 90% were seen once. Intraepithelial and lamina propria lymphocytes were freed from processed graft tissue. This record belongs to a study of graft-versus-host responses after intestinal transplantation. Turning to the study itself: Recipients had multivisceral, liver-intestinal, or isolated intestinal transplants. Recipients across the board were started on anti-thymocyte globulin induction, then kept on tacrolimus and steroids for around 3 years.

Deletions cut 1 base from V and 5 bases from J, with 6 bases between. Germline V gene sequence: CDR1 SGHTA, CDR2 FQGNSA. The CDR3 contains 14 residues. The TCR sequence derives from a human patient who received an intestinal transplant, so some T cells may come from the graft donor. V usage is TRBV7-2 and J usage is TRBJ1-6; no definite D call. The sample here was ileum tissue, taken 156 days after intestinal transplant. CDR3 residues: CASSLGQNNSPLHF. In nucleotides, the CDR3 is TGTGCCAGCAGCTTAGGGCAGAATAATTCACCCCTCCACTTT.